This is a list of T cell receptor beta chains from one sample in a study of blood T cells in healthy people across ages. TCRdb re-called the 5' RACE reads with MiXCR, one entry per CDR3 protein. Of about 1,000,000 distinct CDR3 sequences listed, 40% to 45% are singletons. The sample taken for sequencing was blood. These TCRs come from an older woman in good health. Each CDR3 is given with its conserved first and last residue. Each record gives: D gene, J gene, V gene, clone size, CDR3 DNA, CDR3 protein. The D gene is left open where the match is weak. The size entry is marked missing in some rows and otherwise reads once, few, many or a size class.

D: .; J: TRBJ1-1; V: TRBV27; size: .; DNA: TGTGCCAGCAGTGGGACGGAGGATACTGAAGCTTTCTTT; CDR3: CASSGTEDTEAFF
D: .; J: TRBJ2-1; V: TRBV27; size: .; DNA: TGTGCCAGCAGCCGCCTAGGGGGGAATGAGCAGTTCTTC; CDR3: CASSRLGGNEQFF
D: TRBD2; J: TRBJ2-3; V: TRBV20-1; size: .; DNA: TGCAGTGGGGCTAGCGGGAGGGGTAACACAGATACGCAGTATTTT; CDR3: CSGASGRGNTDTQYF
D: .; J: TRBJ2-5; V: TRBV12-3/TRBV12-4; size: .; DNA: TGTGCCAGCAGTTTACTCGGAGGTTCAGAGACCCAGTACTTC; CDR3: CASSLLGGSETQYF
D: TRBD2; J: TRBJ2-1; V: TRBV29-1; size: few; DNA: TGCAGCGTTGGAAGGCAAAGGACTAGCGGATTCAATGAGCAGTTCTTC; CDR3: CSVGRQRTSGFNEQFF
D: .; J: TRBJ2-7; V: TRBV20-1; size: .; DNA: TGCAGTGCTGCGGGGACCCGGCTCGCCTACGAGCAGTACTTC; CDR3: CSAAGTRLAYEQYF
D: TRBD2; J: TRBJ2-5; V: TRBV5-1; size: .; DNA: TGCGCCAGCCAGGGACTAGCGTCTCAAGAGACCCAGTACTTC; CDR3: CASQGLASQETQYF
D: .; J: TRBJ2-3; V: TRBV29-1; size: .; DNA: TGCAGCGTTGATGGGGTGAACCGGGACCAAACTAGCACAGATACGCAGTATTTT; CDR3: CSVDGVNRDQTSTDTQYF
D: .; J: TRBJ2-3; V: TRBV7-2; size: few; DNA: TGTGCCAGCAGCCCCCCAGTAGCGGCTAGCACAGATACGCAGTATTTT; CDR3: CASSPPVAASTDTQYF
D: .; J: TRBJ1-1; V: TRBV6-1; size: few; DNA: TGTGCCGGAAAGTCCGGGGCCAACACTGAAGCTTTCTTT; CDR3: CAGKSGANTEAFF
D: .; J: TRBJ1-2; V: TRBV5-6; size: .; DNA: TGTGCCAGCAGTCCGTACGAGACGTATGGCTACACCTTC; CDR3: CASSPYETYGYTF
D: .; J: TRBJ2-7; V: TRBV3-1; size: many; DNA: TGTGCCAGCAGCCACTCCTACGAGCAGTACTTC; CDR3: CASSHSYEQYF
D: .; J: TRBJ2-1; V: TRBV12-5; size: .; DNA: TGTGCTAGTGGTTTGGTACGGGCGGGCCACAGGAGCAATGAGCAGTTCTTC; CDR3: CASGLVRAGHRSNEQFF
D: .; J: TRBJ2-1; V: TRBV20-1; size: .; DNA: TGCAGTGCTAGTGGGACGGAGAGTGCCGACTACAATGAGCAGTTCTTC; CDR3: CSASGTESADYNEQFF
D: TRBD1; J: TRBJ2-5; V: TRBV5-1; size: many; DNA: TGCGCCAGCAGCTTGGGCCCCAGGGGGCTAGTGGAGACCCAGTACTTC; CDR3: CASSLGPRGLVETQYF
D: .; J: TRBJ2-5; V: TRBV6-1; size: .; DNA: TGTGCCAGCAGTGAAGTGGACAGTCAAAGGACCCAGTACTTC; CDR3: CASSEVDSQRTQYF
D: TRBD2; J: TRBJ2-1; V: TRBV27; size: once; DNA: TGTGCCAGCAGTTTATCGCTAGCGGGAGGGCCTGGTGAGCAGTTCTTC; CDR3: CASSLSLAGGPGEQFF
D: .; J: TRBJ2-7; V: TRBV29-1; size: .; DNA: TGCAGCGTTGCGGTGGCTGCCGAGCAGTACTTC; CDR3: CSVAVAAEQYF
D: .; J: TRBJ2-7; V: TRBV7-2; size: .; DNA: TGTGCCAGCAGCTTAAGTGGAGCAGTCCCCTACGAGCAGTACTTC; CDR3: CASSLSGAVPYEQYF
D: .; J: TRBJ2-3; V: TRBV5-1; size: .; DNA: TGCGCCAGCAGCTTTGGGGACGGCGCAGATACGCAGTATTTT; CDR3: CASSFGDGADTQYF
D: .; J: TRBJ1-1; V: TRBV27; size: .; DNA: TGTGCCAGCAGTTTAACCAGGGGAACTGAAGCTTTCTTT; CDR3: CASSLTRGTEAFF
D: .; J: TRBJ2-7; V: TRBV7-6; size: .; DNA: TGTGCCAGCAGCTTAGTTGGGGGAGTAAAAACCTACGAGCAGTACTTC; CDR3: CASSLVGGVKTYEQYF
D: TRBD1; J: TRBJ2-1; V: TRBV7-9; size: .; DNA: TGTGCCAGCAGCTCAGGCGGACAGGGTGGCGAGAATGAGCAGTTCTTC; CDR3: CASSSGGQGGENEQFF
D: .; J: TRBJ1-1; V: TRBV25-1; size: .; DNA: TGTGCCAGCAGTGAAATGGAGGGAGACACTGAAGCTTTCTTT; CDR3: CASSEMEGDTEAFF
D: TRBD1; J: TRBJ1-2; V: TRBV6-1; size: .; DNA: TGTGCCAGCGGCTCCGGGACAGGGGATTATGGCTACACCTTC; CDR3: CASGSGTGDYGYTF
D: .; J: TRBJ1-1; V: TRBV11-2; size: .; DNA: TGTGCCAGCGGATTTTCGACGGGGATGAACACTGAAGCTTTCTTT; CDR3: CASGFSTGMNTEAFF
D: TRBD1; J: TRBJ2-7; V: TRBV5-1; size: few; DNA: TGCGCCAGCAGCTTGGGGGGACAGGGTGTGGATGAGCAGTACTTC; CDR3: CASSLGGQGVDEQYF
D: TRBD1; J: TRBJ2-3; V: TRBV24-1; size: .; DNA: TGTGCCACCAGTGATTTATCCCCCGGGACAGGGGATCCCCCAGATACGCAGTATTTT; CDR3: CATSDLSPGTGDPPDTQYF
D: .; J: TRBJ1-2; V: TRBV9; size: .; DNA: TGTGCCAGCAGCGTACCGGGGAACTACTATGGCTACACCTTC; CDR3: CASSVPGNYYGYTF
D: .; J: TRBJ2-1; V: TRBV20-1; size: .; DNA: TGCAGTGCCCAAGGGCAGGGGGGGTACAATAAGCAGTTCTTC; CDR3: CSAQGQGGYNKQFF
D: .; J: TRBJ2-4; V: TRBV3-1; size: .; DNA: TGTGCCAGCAGCCAACGGGAAGACATTCAGTACTTC; CDR3: CASSQREDIQYF